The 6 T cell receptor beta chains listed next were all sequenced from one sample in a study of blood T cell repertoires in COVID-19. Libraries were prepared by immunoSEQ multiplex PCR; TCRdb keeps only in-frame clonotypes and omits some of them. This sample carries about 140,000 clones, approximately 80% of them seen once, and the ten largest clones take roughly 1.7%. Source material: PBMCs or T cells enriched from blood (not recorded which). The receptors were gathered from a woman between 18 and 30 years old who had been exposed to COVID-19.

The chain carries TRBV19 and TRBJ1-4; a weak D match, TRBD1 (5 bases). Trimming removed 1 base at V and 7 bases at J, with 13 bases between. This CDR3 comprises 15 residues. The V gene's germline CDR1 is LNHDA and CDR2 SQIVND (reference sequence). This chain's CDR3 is CASSIGGRVGEKLFF. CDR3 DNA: TGTGCCAGTAGTATAGGCGGCAGGGTGGGTGAAAAACTGTTTTTT.

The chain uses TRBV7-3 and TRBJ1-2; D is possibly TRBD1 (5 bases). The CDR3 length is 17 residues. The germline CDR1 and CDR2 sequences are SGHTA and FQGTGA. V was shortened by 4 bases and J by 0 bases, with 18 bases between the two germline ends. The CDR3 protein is CASSSKNPDTTNYGYTF. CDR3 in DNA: TGTGCCAGCAGCTCCAAAAACCCGGACACGACTAACTATGGCTACACCTTC.

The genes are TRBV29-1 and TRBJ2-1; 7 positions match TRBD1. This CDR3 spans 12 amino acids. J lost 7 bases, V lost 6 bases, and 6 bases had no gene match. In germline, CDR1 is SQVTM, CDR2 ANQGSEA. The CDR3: CSVRWGQNEQFF. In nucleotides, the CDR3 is TGCAGCGTCCGCTGGGGACAGAATGAGCAGTTCTTC.

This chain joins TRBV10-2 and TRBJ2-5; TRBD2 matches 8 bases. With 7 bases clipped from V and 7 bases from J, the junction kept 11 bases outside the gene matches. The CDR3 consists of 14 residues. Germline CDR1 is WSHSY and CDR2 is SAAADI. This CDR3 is CASMAPGLAPTQYF. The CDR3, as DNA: TGCGCCAGCATGGCTCCCGGACTAGCCCCGACCCAGTACTTC.

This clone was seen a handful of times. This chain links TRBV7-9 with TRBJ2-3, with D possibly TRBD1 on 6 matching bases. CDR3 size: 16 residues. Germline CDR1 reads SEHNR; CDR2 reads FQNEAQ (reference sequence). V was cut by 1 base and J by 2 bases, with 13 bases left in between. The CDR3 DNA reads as TGTGCCAGCAGCTTAGAGGGGACAACATTCACAGATACGCAGTATTTT. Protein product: CASSLEGTTFTDTQYF.

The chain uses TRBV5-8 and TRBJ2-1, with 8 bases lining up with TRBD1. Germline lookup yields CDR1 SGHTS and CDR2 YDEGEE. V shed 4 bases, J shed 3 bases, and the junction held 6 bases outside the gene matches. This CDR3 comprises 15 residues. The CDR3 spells CASSLAGGLYNEQFF. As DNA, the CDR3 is TGTGCCAGCAGCCTCGCAGGGGGCCTCTACAATGAGCAGTTCTTC.